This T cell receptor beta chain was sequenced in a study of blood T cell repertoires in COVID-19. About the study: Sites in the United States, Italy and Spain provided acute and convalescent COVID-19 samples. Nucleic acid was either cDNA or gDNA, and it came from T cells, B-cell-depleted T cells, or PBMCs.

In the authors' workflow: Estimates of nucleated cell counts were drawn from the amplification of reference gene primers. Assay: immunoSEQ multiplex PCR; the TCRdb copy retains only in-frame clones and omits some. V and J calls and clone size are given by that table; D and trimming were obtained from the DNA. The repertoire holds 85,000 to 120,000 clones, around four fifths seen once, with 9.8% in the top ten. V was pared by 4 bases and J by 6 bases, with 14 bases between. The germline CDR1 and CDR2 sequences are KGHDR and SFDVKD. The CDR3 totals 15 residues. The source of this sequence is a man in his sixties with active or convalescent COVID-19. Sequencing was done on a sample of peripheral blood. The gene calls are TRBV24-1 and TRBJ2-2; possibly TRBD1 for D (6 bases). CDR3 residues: CATSEGRGAAGELFF. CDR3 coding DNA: TGTGCCACCAGTGAAGGCAGGGGCGCCGCCGGGGAGCTGTTTTTT.